This TCR beta chain was recovered during a study of T cell responses to AZD1222 COVID-19 vaccine. Study background: Analyses pooled second doses at about 4 or about 12 weeks.

Some clones are missing from TCRdb's copy, which holds only in-frame ones; the method was immunoSEQ multiplex PCR. The sample holds 150,000 to 200,000 clones, around 92% seen once. General observations from the study: The donors showed a predominance of white British ancestry and of females, with possible underestimation of clonal diversity. Across the whole spike, CD4 TCRs peaked at regions 160-218 and 743-854.

As concerns this clone: Its target is not known.

The CDR3 has 16 residues. In germline, CDR1 is SGHVS, CDR2 FNYEAQ. V was shortened by 1 base and J by 7 bases, with 16 bases between the two germline ends. The sequencing used peripheral blood, collected on day 0 of AZD1222 vaccination. The V gene is TRBV7-6, the J gene TRBJ1-4; the D is unclear. This clonotype originated in an adult in good health. As DNA, the CDR3 is TGTGCCAGCAGCTTAGATTTCAACCGCCGGCCTGAAAAACTGTTTTTT. Translation: CASSLDFNRRPEKLFF.